These T cell receptor beta chains were read from a single sample in a study of blood T cell repertoires in COVID-19. Data came from immunoSEQ multiplex PCR; TCRdb stores just in-frame clones and leaves some out. The data show 150,000 to 200,000 clones, under 85% seen once. The sample taken for sequencing was peripheral blood. The receptors here all came from a human donor in a cohort sampled during active COVID-19. Each CDR3 is given with its conserved first and last residue. Fields, in order: J gene, D gene, V gene, clone size, CDR3 protein, CDR3 DNA. D genes are given only for firm matches. Not every row has a clone size; where given, it reads once, few, many or a size class.

j_gene: TRBJ1-6
d_gene: TRBD1
v_gene: TRBV30
abundance: NA
CDR3aa: CAWVQGADNSPLHF
CDR3nt: TGTGCCTGGGTACAGGGGGCAGATAATTCACCCCTCCACTTT

j_gene: TRBJ1-1
d_gene: TRBD1
v_gene: TRBV12-5
abundance: NA
CDR3aa: CASGLPISRDRGSEAFF
CDR3nt: TGTGCTAGTGGTTTGCCAATATCCCGGGACAGGGGGTCTGAAGCTTTCTTT

j_gene: TRBJ1-1
d_gene: TRBD1
v_gene: TRBV6-5
abundance: NA
CDR3aa: CASRTRTGGSEAFF
CDR3nt: TGTGCCAGCAGGACCCGGACAGGGGGCTCTGAAGCTTTCTTT

j_gene: TRBJ2-3
d_gene: TRBD2
v_gene: TRBV4-2
abundance: NA
CDR3aa: CASSQPAASGGPGDTQYF
CDR3nt: TGTGCCAGCAGCCAGCCCGCTGCTAGCGGGGGCCCGGGGGATACGCAGTATTTT

j_gene: TRBJ2-7
d_gene: TRBD1
v_gene: TRBV3-1/TRBV3-2
abundance: NA
CDR3aa: CASSPAGQAYEQYF
CDR3nt: TGTGCCAGCAGCCCGGCTGGACAGGCCTACGAGCAGTACTTC

j_gene: TRBJ2-2
d_gene: TRBD1
v_gene: TRBV7-9
abundance: NA
CDR3aa: CASSLGYRGNTGELFF
CDR3nt: TGTGCCAGCAGCTTAGGGTACAGGGGCAACACCGGGGAGCTGTTTTTT

j_gene: TRBJ2-1
d_gene: TRBD2
v_gene: TRBV29-1
abundance: NA
CDR3aa: CSVGGGFYNEQFF
CDR3nt: TGCAGCGTTGGCGGGGGGTTCTACAATGAGCAGTTCTTC

j_gene: TRBJ2-7
d_gene: TRBD1
v_gene: TRBV6-5
abundance: NA
CDR3aa: CASRDRDSPYEQYF
CDR3nt: TGTGCCAGCAGAGACCGGGACAGCCCCTACGAGCAGTACTTC

j_gene: TRBJ2-5
d_gene: NA
v_gene: TRBV7-3
abundance: NA
CDR3aa: CASSFTKQETQYF
CDR3nt: TGTGCCAGCAGCTTTACTAAGCAAGAGACCCAGTACTTC

j_gene: TRBJ1-2
d_gene: NA
v_gene: TRBV6-1
abundance: NA
CDR3aa: CASSDREAYGYTF
CDR3nt: TGTGCCAGCAGTGACAGGGAAGCCTATGGCTACACCTTC

j_gene: TRBJ1-5
d_gene: NA
v_gene: TRBV6-5
abundance: NA
CDR3aa: CASSPLGFNQPQHF
CDR3nt: TGTGCCAGCAGCCCGCTGGGCTTCAATCAGCCCCAGCATTTT

j_gene: TRBJ2-7
d_gene: NA
v_gene: TRBV5-6
abundance: NA
CDR3aa: CASSPDTGSYEQYF
CDR3nt: TGTGCCAGCAGCCCGGACACAGGTTCCTACGAGCAGTACTTC

j_gene: TRBJ2-7
d_gene: TRBD1
v_gene: TRBV7-3
abundance: NA
CDR3aa: CASSLTGQGYEQYF
CDR3nt: TGTGCCAGCAGCTTAACCGGACAGGGCTACGAGCAGTACTTC

j_gene: TRBJ2-1
d_gene: TRBD2
v_gene: TRBV7-7
abundance: NA
CDR3aa: CASSFELAGNNEQFF
CDR3nt: TGTGCTAGCAGCTTTGAACTAGCGGGGAACAATGAGCAGTTCTTC

j_gene: TRBJ2-5
d_gene: NA
v_gene: TRBV5-1
abundance: NA
CDR3aa: CASSPFGARPSQETQYF
CDR3nt: TGCGCCAGCAGCCCCTTCGGAGCTCGACCCTCCCAAGAGACCCAGTACTTC

j_gene: TRBJ2-7
d_gene: TRBD2
v_gene: TRBV2
abundance: NA
CDR3aa: CASGLAGYYEQYF
CDR3nt: TGTGCCAGCGGGCTAGCGGGGTACTACGAGCAGTACTTC

j_gene: TRBJ2-7
d_gene: TRBD2
v_gene: TRBV11-1
abundance: once
CDR3aa: CASSFGGGTYEQYF
CDR3nt: TGTGCCAGCAGCTTCGGCGGGGGGACCTACGAGCAGTACTTC

j_gene: TRBJ1-1
d_gene: TRBD1
v_gene: TRBV7-8
abundance: once
CDR3aa: CASSLGTGGMNTEAFF
CDR3nt: TGTGCCAGCAGCTTAGGGACAGGGGGGATGAACACTGAAGCTTTCTTT

j_gene: TRBJ2-1
d_gene: TRBD2
v_gene: TRBV6-5
abundance: NA
CDR3aa: CATRLAFYNEQFF
CDR3nt: TGTGCCACCCGACTAGCGTTTTACAATGAGCAGTTCTTC

j_gene: TRBJ1-4
d_gene: NA
v_gene: TRBV6-5
abundance: NA
CDR3aa: CASSRGAGVEKLFF
CDR3nt: TGTGCCAGCAGTCGGGGGGCAGGGGTTGAAAAACTGTTTTTT

j_gene: TRBJ1-2
d_gene: NA
v_gene: TRBV7-9
abundance: NA
CDR3aa: CASSLSTGSYGYTF
CDR3nt: TGTGCCAGCAGCTTAAGTACAGGGTCCTATGGCTACACCTTC

j_gene: TRBJ2-7
d_gene: TRBD1
v_gene: TRBV6-6
abundance: NA
CDR3aa: CASSTGTGDLYEQYF
CDR3nt: TGTGCCAGCAGTACCGGGACAGGCGACCTGTACGAGCAGTACTTC

j_gene: TRBJ2-7
d_gene: NA
v_gene: TRBV12-3/TRBV12-4
abundance: NA
CDR3aa: CASSWQGGEQYF
CDR3nt: TGTGCCAGCAGCTGGCAGGGTGGCGAGCAGTACTTC

j_gene: TRBJ2-1
d_gene: TRBD2
v_gene: TRBV7-6
abundance: NA
CDR3aa: CASSSGLAGVLDEQFF
CDR3nt: TGTGCCAGCAGTTCCGGACTAGCGGGGGTCTTAGATGAGCAGTTCTTC

j_gene: TRBJ2-3
d_gene: TRBD2
v_gene: TRBV11-1
abundance: NA
CDR3aa: CASSLRIAGGQDTQYF
CDR3nt: TGTGCCAGCAGCCTCCGAATAGCGGGGGGGCAAGATACGCAGTATTTT

j_gene: TRBJ1-1
d_gene: NA
v_gene: TRBV6-5
abundance: NA
CDR3aa: CASRPRDTEAFF
CDR3nt: TGTGCCAGCAGGCCGAGGGACACTGAAGCTTTCTTT

j_gene: TRBJ1-5
d_gene: NA
v_gene: TRBV6-2/TRBV6-3
abundance: NA
CDR3aa: CASSSVPGGPQHF
CDR3nt: TGTGCCAGCAGTTCTGTTCCGGGGGGACCCCAGCATTTT

j_gene: TRBJ2-1
d_gene: TRBD1
v_gene: TRBV4-2
abundance: once
CDR3aa: CASSHGTGSNEQFF
CDR3nt: TGTGCCAGCAGCCACGGGACAGGGAGCAATGAGCAGTTCTTC

j_gene: TRBJ1-1
d_gene: NA
v_gene: TRBV5-1
abundance: few
CDR3aa: CASSVQQGNTEAFF
CDR3nt: TGCGCCAGCAGCGTACAACAGGGGAACACTGAAGCTTTCTTT

j_gene: TRBJ2-3
d_gene: TRBD1
v_gene: TRBV5-1
abundance: NA
CDR3aa: CASSARDRGPDTQYF
CDR3nt: TGCGCCAGCAGCGCCCGGGACAGGGGGCCCGATACGCAGTATTTT

j_gene: TRBJ1-2
d_gene: TRBD1
v_gene: TRBV6-2/TRBV6-3
abundance: NA
CDR3aa: CASSYGRQGPIYGYTF
CDR3nt: TGTGCCAGCAGTTACGGTCGACAGGGGCCTATCTATGGCTACACCTTC

j_gene: TRBJ2-1
d_gene: NA
v_gene: TRBV5-1
abundance: few
CDR3aa: CASSLGQPREQFF
CDR3nt: TGCGCCAGCAGCTTGGGACAGCCGAGGGAGCAGTTCTTC

j_gene: TRBJ2-7
d_gene: NA
v_gene: TRBV6-5
abundance: few
CDR3aa: CASSYQTGSEQYF
CDR3nt: TGTGCCAGCAGTTACCAAACAGGGTCCGAGCAGTACTTC

j_gene: TRBJ1-2
d_gene: TRBD1
v_gene: TRBV9
abundance: NA
CDR3aa: CASSPGTANYGYTF
CDR3nt: TGTGCCAGCAGCCCTGGGACAGCAAACTATGGCTACACCTTC

j_gene: TRBJ1-5
d_gene: NA
v_gene: TRBV18
abundance: NA
CDR3aa: CASSPGQGTRQPQHF
CDR3nt: TGTGCCAGCTCACCTGGTCAGGGAACTCGTCAGCCCCAGCATTTT

j_gene: TRBJ2-7
d_gene: TRBD1
v_gene: TRBV27
abundance: NA
CDR3aa: CASSFSPGGEQYF
CDR3nt: TGTGCCAGCAGTTTTTCCCCAGGGGGCGAGCAGTACTTC

j_gene: TRBJ1-1
d_gene: NA
v_gene: TRBV21-1
abundance: NA
CDR3aa: CASSARQGPEKEAFF
CDR3nt: TGTGCCAGCAGCGCGCGACAGGGCCCCGAAAAGGAAGCTTTCTTT

j_gene: TRBJ2-7
d_gene: NA
v_gene: TRBV9
abundance: once
CDR3aa: CASSADTSSYEQYF
CDR3nt: TGTGCCAGCAGCGCGGACACGAGCTCCTACGAGCAGTACTTC

j_gene: TRBJ1-6
d_gene: NA
v_gene: TRBV27
abundance: NA
CDR3aa: CASSPSAGSPSSPLHF
CDR3nt: TGTGCCAGCAGTCCCTCGGCAGGTTCACCCTCTTCACCCCTCCACTTT

j_gene: TRBJ1-1
d_gene: NA
v_gene: TRBV7-2
abundance: NA
CDR3aa: CASSPTGRNTEAFF
CDR3nt: TGTGCCAGCAGTCCTACAGGACGGAACACTGAAGCTTTCTTT

j_gene: TRBJ2-1
d_gene: TRBD1
v_gene: TRBV7-8
abundance: NA
CDR3aa: CASSLVGRTGRYRNEQFF
CDR3nt: TGTGCCAGCAGCTTAGTGGGCCGGACAGGCAGGTATCGCAATGAGCAGTTCTTC

j_gene: TRBJ2-1
d_gene: NA
v_gene: TRBV5-1
abundance: NA
CDR3aa: CASTRTASSYNEQFF
CDR3nt: TGCGCCAGCACCCGGACAGCGAGCTCCTACAATGAGCAGTTCTTC

j_gene: TRBJ2-7
d_gene: NA
v_gene: TRBV2
abundance: NA
CDR3aa: CASTGSNQYEQYF
CDR3nt: TGTGCCAGCACGGGTAGCAATCAATACGAGCAGTACTTC

j_gene: TRBJ1-1
d_gene: TRBD1
v_gene: TRBV5-1
abundance: NA
CDR3aa: CASSFQGGDTEAFF
CDR3nt: TGCGCCAGCAGCTTCCAGGGGGGAGACACTGAAGCTTTCTTT

j_gene: TRBJ1-5
d_gene: TRBD1
v_gene: TRBV6-5
abundance: NA
CDR3aa: CASSNTGGEGQPQHF
CDR3nt: TGTGCCAGCAGCAATACAGGGGGCGAGGGTCAGCCCCAGCATTTT